Shown below are 23 T cell receptor beta chains from a single sample sequenced in a study of blood T cell repertoires in COVID-19. Profiling relied on immunoSEQ multiplex PCR, and the TCRdb table lists in-frame clones only, not all of them. The sample lists 330,000 or so clones, roughly 87% seen once, with just over 9.5% in the top ten. The sequenced material came from peripheral blood. Source of these receptors: a man aged 25-45 years with COVID-19, enrolled during active disease.

The chain uses TRBV5-4 and TRBJ1-2; 9 nucleotides align to TRBD1. Germline V CDR1 and CDR2: SGHNT, YYREEE (reference sequence). V lost 4 bases to trimming and J lost 0 bases; unmatched junction nucleotides: 7. The length of the CDR3 is 16 residues. The CDR3 loop reads CASSLGQGLTNYGYTF. The CDR3 region has the DNA TGTGCCAGCAGCCTGGGACAGGGTTTAACTAACTATGGCTACACCTTC.

This clone has a handful of counts. J is TRBJ1-1 and V is TRBV7-2; 8 bases fit TRBD1. Germline V lookup: CDR1 SGHTA, CDR2 FQGNSA. The CDR3 contains 14 residues. With V trimmed by 5 bases and J by 5 bases, 7 bases remained unmatched. The chain's CDR3 is CASSLYRGITEAFF. DNA of the CDR3: TGTGCCAGCAGCCTGTACAGGGGGATTACTGAAGCTTTCTTT.

The J gene is TRBJ2-1, the V gene TRBV7-3; 9 positions agree with TRBD2. CDR3 length equals 15 residues. Germline CDR1 SGHTA, CDR2 FQGTGA. After removal of 5 bases from V and 6 bases from J, the junction contained 8 bases not matched to a gene. The CDR3 nucleotides read TGTGCCAGCAGCGCGCGGACTAGCGTCGGCAATGAGCAGTTCTTC. This encodes CASSARTSVGNEQFF.

This clone was found a few times. The chain recombines TRBV19 with TRBJ2-2; possibly TRBD1 for D (6 bases). CDR3 length equals 16 residues. Trimming took off 5 bases at V and 4 bases at J, with 17 bases between the two ends. CDR1 is LNHDA, CDR2 SQIVND, per germline (reference sequence). CDR3 loop: CASSFQTGQLTGELFF. In DNA form, the CDR3 reads TGTGCCAGTAGTTTCCAAACGGGACAACTCACCGGGGAGCTGTTTTTT.

J is TRBJ2-5 and V is TRBV9; D may be TRBD2 (6 bases). This CDR3 is 17 amino acids long. The V end was cut by 4 bases, the J end by 3 bases, with 22 bases between. Germline V CDR1 and CDR2: SGDLS, YYNGEE. In nucleotides, the CDR3 is TGTGCCAGCAGCCCCCTTCACGTACTAGCCGGCGAAGAGACCCAGTACTTC. It specifies CASSPLHVLAGEETQYF.

The CDR3 DNA reads as TGCGCCAGCAGCCAAGGACAGGGGCCCGACTCTGGAAACACCATATATTTT. Translating gives CASSQGQGPDSGNTIYF. The chain couples TRBV4-1 to TRBJ1-3; TRBD1 matches 8 bases. Germline CDR1 is MGHRA and CDR2 is YSYEKL. V lost 1 base, J lost 0 bases, and 5 bases stayed unmatched. There are 17 residues in the CDR3.

The table lists this clone with a count of one. The CDR3 DNA follows: TGTGCCAGCAGCCCTCTAGCGGGAGTGGGAGAGACCCAGTACTTC. The encoded protein is CASSPLAGVGETQYF. This chain uses TRBV7-9 with TRBJ2-5; the match to TRBD2 covers 10 bases. CDR1 SEHNR and CDR2 FQNEAQ come from the germline V gene (reference sequence). The V and J ends lost 5 bases and 4 bases, in that order; junction bases with no gene match: 7. The CDR3 sequence is 15 residues long.

The rearrangement links TRBV4-3 to TRBJ2-7, with 8 bases that match TRBD2. The V gene end was trimmed by 5 bases and the J gene end by 4 bases; junction bases not matched to a gene: 10. CDR1 and CDR2 from the germline V gene are LGHNA and YSLEER. The CDR3 is made up of 15 amino acids. The DNA for the CDR3 is TGCGCCAGCAGCTTCGGGACTAGTGGTTTTTACGAGCAGTACTTC. Encoded protein: CASSFGTSGFYEQYF.

The V and J genes are TRBV28 and TRBJ1-2; a possible D gene is TRBD1 (5 bases). Trimming took off 5 bases at V and 2 bases at J, with 15 bases between the two ends. Germline CDR1 and CDR2: MDHEN and SYDVKM. The CDR3 sequence is 15 residues long. Here the CDR3 DNA reads TGTGCCAGCAGTGCGGGGCCGCAGCTAAACTATGGCTACACCTTC. This gives the protein CASSAGPQLNYGYTF.

V is TRBV2 and J is TRBJ2-2; D unresolved. Germline CDR1 and CDR2: SNHLY and FYNNEI. V was trimmed by 8 bases and J by 3 bases, leaving 4 bases between them. CDR3 size: 11 residues. In DNA, the CDR3 is TGTGCCAGCTACTACACCGGGGAGCTGTTTTTT. Protein: CASYYTGELFF.

Here the CDR3 DNA reads TGTGCCAGCAGTTACGGGACAGTCTATAGCAATCAGCCCCAGCATTTT. Its protein product is CASSYGTVYSNQPQHF. The gene calls are TRBV2 and TRBJ1-5, with TRBD1 matching 7 bases. After removal of 5 bases from V and 0 bases from J, the junction contained 7 bases not matched to a gene. From germline, CDR1 is SNHLY and CDR2 FYNNEI. There are 16 residues in the CDR3.

The rearrangement uses TRBV4-2 and TRBJ2-2, with 10 bases aligning to TRBD1. Trimming removed 5 bases from V and 7 bases from J; junction bases left unmatched: 7. The CDR3 spans 15 residues. CDR1 and CDR2 (germline): LGHNA, YNFKEQ. CDR3 in amino acids: CASSTRDRGGGELFF. CDR3 nucleotides: TGTGCCAGCAGCACCCGGGACAGGGGTGGCGGGGAGCTGTTTTTT.

This clone was seen just once. V usage is TRBV6-5 and J usage is TRBJ2-3; possibly TRBD2 for D (5 bases). Germline V gene sequence: CDR1 MNHEY, CDR2 SVGAGI. The V gene lost 6 bases and the J gene lost 2 bases, with 12 bases spanning the gap. The length of the CDR3 is 14 residues. The CDR3 bases are TGTGCCAGCAGATTCGGGGTAAACACAGATACGCAGTATTTT. It encodes CASRFGVNTDTQYF.

The chain links TRBV11-2 to TRBJ2-7; TRBD2 aligns across 11 bases. This CDR3 region has 17 residues. Germline values: CDR1 SGHAT, CDR2 FQNNGV. V shed 4 bases, J shed 2 bases, and the junction held 10 bases outside the gene matches. CDR3 amino acids: CASSSPAGLAVPYEQYF. Written as DNA, the CDR3 is TGTGCCAGCAGCTCCCCCGCGGGACTAGCGGTTCCCTACGAGCAGTACTTC. Drawing the rest from reference TRBV11-2 and TRBJ2-7, the complete variable domain is EAGVAQSPRYKIIEKRQSVAFWCNPISGHATLYWYQQILGQGPKLLIQFQNNGVVDDSQLPKDRFSAERLKGVDSTLKIQPAKLEDSAVYLCASSSPAGLAVPYEQYFGPGTRLTVT.

The chain has TRBV5-4 and TRBJ1-3; TRBD1 agrees at 8 bases. The length of the CDR3 is 15 residues. The germline CDR1 and CDR2 sequences are SGHNT and YYREEE (reference sequence). Germline trimming cut 3 bases from V and 4 bases from J; bases unmatched to any gene: 6. CDR3 nucleotides: TGTGCCAGCAGCTCAGGGGGCGCGGAGGGAAACACCATATATTTT. Amino acid sequence: CASSSGGAEGNTIYF.

The chain uses TRBV9 and TRBJ2-5, with no clear D. The CDR3 sequence is 14 residues long. Trimming removed 1 base at V and 4 bases at J, with 11 bases between. Germline loops: CDR1 SGDLS, CDR2 YYNGEE. CDR3 amino acids: CASSVMWASETQYF. DNA for the CDR3: TGTGCCAGCAGCGTAATGTGGGCCTCAGAGACCCAGTACTTC.

The genes are TRBV29-1 and TRBJ1-2, with D tentatively TRBD1 (5 bases). The germline gives CDR1 SQVTM, CDR2 ANQGSEA. Between the trimmed V and J ends, which lost 0 bases and 4 bases, there was a span of 9 bases. The CDR3 has 13 residues. The CDR3 coding sequence is TGCAGCGTTGAAGAAATGGGACTCTATGGCTACACCTTC. It specifies CSVEEMGLYGYTF.

The chain joins TRBV6-5 to TRBJ2-5, with 7 bases that match TRBD1. This CDR3 comprises 13 residues. In germline, CDR1 is MNHEY, CDR2 SVGAGI. J lost 5 bases, V lost 6 bases, and 6 bases had no gene match. The CDR3 coding sequence is TGTGCCAGCAGGGGGACAGTTGCGGAGACCCAGTACTTC. Encoded protein: CASRGTVAETQYF.

The CDR3: CATSTTGANYGYTF. The CDR3 coding sequence is TGTGCCACCAGCACGACAGGTGCCAACTATGGCTACACCTTC. The gene calls are TRBV15 and TRBJ1-2; the D gene is possibly TRBD1 (6 bases). Germline V gives CDR1 LNHNV, CDR2 YYDKDF (reference sequence). V gave up 4 bases and J gave up 2 bases, with 11 bases separating them. This CDR3 is 14 amino acids long. Full variable domain (outside the CDR3, taken from reference TRBV15 and TRBJ1-2): DAMVIQNPRYQVTQFGKPVTLSCSQTLNHNVMYWYQQKSSQAPKLLFHYYDKDFNNEADTPDNFQSRRPNTSFCFLDIRSPGLGDTAMYLCATSTTGANYGYTFGSGTRLTVV.

The V and J genes are TRBV24-1 and TRBJ1-3; a weak D match, TRBD1 (6 bases). The CDR3 totals 15 residues. Trimming shortened V by 8 bases and J by 0 bases, and 13 bases separated the two germline ends. CDR1 is KGHDR and CDR2 is SFDVKD in the germline V gene. The CDR3 loop reads CATIATGISGNTIYF. In DNA, the CDR3 is TGTGCCACCATTGCCACAGGGATCTCTGGAAACACCATATATTTT.

The rearrangement uses TRBV4-1 and TRBJ2-7; perhaps TRBD2 as D (5 bases). The CDR3 runs 16 residues. V lost 0 bases, J lost 3 bases, and 15 bases lay in between. Germline V gene sequence: CDR1 MGHRA, CDR2 YSYEKL. CDR3 DNA: TGCGCCAGCAGCCAAGATCAAAGTGGACTCAACTACGAGCAGTACTTC. This translates into CASSQDQSGLNYEQYF.

This clone was observed once. The rearrangement uses TRBV7-2 and TRBJ1-3; no definite D call. The CDR3 runs to 14 residues. V was pared by 1 base and J by 6 bases, with 10 bases between. Germline CDR1 reads SGHTA; CDR2 reads FQGNSA. CDR3 nucleotides: TGTGCCAGCAGCTTAGGGGCGTCCTCAAACACCATATATTTT. Translating it yields CASSLGASSNTIYF.

The chain uses TRBV10-3 and TRBJ2-1; the D gene is possibly TRBD1 (6 bases). V shed 10 bases and J shed 5 bases, with 15 bases lying between them. CDR1 and CDR2 (germline): ENHRY, SYGVKD. This CDR3 region has 13 residues. Here the CDR3 DNA reads TGTGCCACCGCGATGACAGGAGACAATGAGCAGTTCTTC. Translating gives CATAMTGDNEQFF.